The rows below give T cell receptor beta chains drawn from one sample of a study of shared clonotypes between healthy human individuals. Measured with immunoSEQ multiplex PCR; TCRdb has only the in-frame clones, and not every one. The repertoire has about 610,000 clones, 96% of them found once; the top ten carry about 0.12%. Sequenced material: naive CD8+ T cells sorted from blood. Receptors were obtained from a woman aged 25 to 45 in good health. The CDR3 runs from the conserved cysteine through the conserved F or W. Fields, in order: CDR3 protein, CDR3 length, J gene, V gene.

cdr3_aa: CASSVGLAEETQYF
cdr3_length: 14
j_call: TRBJ2-5
v_call: TRBV9

cdr3_aa: CASSLAGTMSINIQYF
cdr3_length: 16
j_call: TRBJ2-4
v_call: TRBV5-6

cdr3_aa: CASSSPGQGETQYF
cdr3_length: 14
j_call: TRBJ2-5
v_call: TRBV7-9

cdr3_aa: CASSPHRKDLETQYF
cdr3_length: 15
j_call: TRBJ2-5
v_call: TRBV2

cdr3_aa: CASSPDSYEQYF
cdr3_length: 12
j_call: TRBJ2-7
v_call: TRBV5-4

cdr3_aa: CASSRTSSGLNQPQHF
cdr3_length: 16
j_call: TRBJ1-5
v_call: TRBV28

cdr3_aa: CASSVLGGMSNQPQHF
cdr3_length: 16
j_call: TRBJ1-5
v_call: TRBV6-1

cdr3_aa: CASSLGSIEQFF
cdr3_length: 12
j_call: TRBJ2-1
v_call: TRBV5-6

cdr3_aa: CASSQRQGAFSILNAFF
cdr3_length: 17
j_call: TRBJ1-1
v_call: TRBV4-1

cdr3_aa: CASSVVGTDSYEQYF
cdr3_length: 15
j_call: TRBJ2-7
v_call: TRBV5-5

cdr3_aa: CASSVGDRGEQYF
cdr3_length: 13
j_call: TRBJ2-7
v_call: TRBV9

cdr3_aa: CASSWSSRFGGQNTEAFF
cdr3_length: 18
j_call: TRBJ1-1
v_call: TRBV11-2

cdr3_aa: CASSSRELDTQYF
cdr3_length: 13
j_call: TRBJ2-3
v_call: TRBV28

cdr3_aa: CASRWEGPYEQYF
cdr3_length: 13
j_call: .
v_call: TRBV28

cdr3_aa: CASSPPGGLVNEQYF
cdr3_length: 15
j_call: TRBJ2-7
v_call: TRBV5-6

cdr3_aa: CASSPGGFSRHEQYF
cdr3_length: 15
j_call: TRBJ2-7
v_call: TRBV7-9

cdr3_aa: CASSFLGTRGNEQFF
cdr3_length: 15
j_call: TRBJ2-1
v_call: TRBV28

cdr3_aa: CASGPTPGHTPMNTEAFF
cdr3_length: 18
j_call: TRBJ1-1
v_call: TRBV23-1

cdr3_aa: CASSLGRGKDTDTQYF
cdr3_length: 16
j_call: TRBJ2-3
v_call: TRBV5-6

cdr3_aa: CASSPGQNYEQYF
cdr3_length: 13
j_call: TRBJ2-7
v_call: TRBV6-5

cdr3_aa: CASKAGQGFSGANVLTF
cdr3_length: 17
j_call: TRBJ2-6
v_call: TRBV19

cdr3_aa: CASSQTSGRNMDEQFF
cdr3_length: 16
j_call: TRBJ2-1
v_call: TRBV4-1

cdr3_aa: CASSLGSFDEQFF
cdr3_length: 13
j_call: TRBJ2-1
v_call: TRBV11-3

cdr3_aa: CASSLALVTGELFF
cdr3_length: 14
j_call: TRBJ2-2
v_call: TRBV7-9

cdr3_aa: CASSLEAVSTRTETQYF
cdr3_length: 17
j_call: TRBJ2-5
v_call: TRBV7-6

cdr3_aa: CASSQSRGVGANVLTF
cdr3_length: 16
j_call: TRBJ2-6
v_call: TRBV16

cdr3_aa: CASGREQYF
cdr3_length: 9
j_call: TRBJ2-5
v_call: TRBV7-8

cdr3_aa: CASSVSGKSLNEQFF
cdr3_length: 15
j_call: TRBJ2-1
v_call: TRBV2

cdr3_aa: CASSWGGQGNYGYTF
cdr3_length: 15
j_call: TRBJ1-2
v_call: TRBV5-4

cdr3_aa: CATSRPDSGAQYF
cdr3_length: 13
j_call: TRBJ2-5
v_call: TRBV15

cdr3_aa: CASSASGDSTGELFF
cdr3_length: 15
j_call: TRBJ2-2
v_call: TRBV9

cdr3_aa: CASSLEAGVYYEQYF
cdr3_length: 15
j_call: TRBJ2-7
v_call: TRBV5-5

cdr3_aa: CASALATGYTEAFF
cdr3_length: 14
j_call: TRBJ1-1
v_call: TRBV7-9

cdr3_aa: CASSPDSSYNEQFF
cdr3_length: 14
j_call: TRBJ2-1
v_call: TRBV7-9

cdr3_aa: CASSSGTGFDEQYF
cdr3_length: 14
j_call: TRBJ2-7
v_call: TRBV7-9

cdr3_aa: CASSFSSTNQPQHF
cdr3_length: 14
j_call: TRBJ1-5
v_call: TRBV28

cdr3_aa: CASSDPALGAEQYF
cdr3_length: 14
j_call: TRBJ2-7
v_call: TRBV10-2

cdr3_aa: CASSQEVSPFPGTGLEQYF
cdr3_length: 19
j_call: TRBJ2-7
v_call: TRBV4-1

cdr3_aa: CASRPIGSYEQYF
cdr3_length: 13
j_call: TRBJ2-7
v_call: TRBV13

cdr3_aa: CAIGRVYNEQFF
cdr3_length: 12
j_call: TRBJ2-1
v_call: TRBV6-6

cdr3_aa: CASVPLPKHTGELFF
cdr3_length: 15
j_call: TRBJ2-2
v_call: TRBV6-5